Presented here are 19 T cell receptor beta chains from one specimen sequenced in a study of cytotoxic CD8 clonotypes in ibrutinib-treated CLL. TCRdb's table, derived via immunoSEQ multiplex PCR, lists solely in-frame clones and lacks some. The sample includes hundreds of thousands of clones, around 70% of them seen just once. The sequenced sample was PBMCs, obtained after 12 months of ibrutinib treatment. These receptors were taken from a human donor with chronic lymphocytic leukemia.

The chain's CDR3 is CAWNRGDQPQHF. The CDR3 DNA is TGTGCCTGGAACAGGGGCGATCAGCCCCAGCATTTT. The chain carries TRBV30 and TRBJ1-5, with 7 bases lining up with TRBD1. V lost 4 bases, J lost 5 bases, and 2 bases stayed unmatched. Germline V gene data show CDR1 as GTSNPN and CDR2 as SVGIG (reference sequence). The CDR3 is 12 residues long.

The CDR3 sequence is CASSIRGQSDYEQYF. In DNA form, the CDR3 reads TGTGCCAGTAGTATAAGGGGCCAGAGCGACTACGAGCAGTACTTC. The V gene is TRBV19, the J gene TRBJ2-7; D may be TRBD1 (5 bases). This CDR3 has 15 amino acids. The V end was cut by 2 bases, the J end by 3 bases, with 14 bases between. Germline V gene lookup returns CDR1 LNHDA and CDR2 SQIVND (reference sequence).

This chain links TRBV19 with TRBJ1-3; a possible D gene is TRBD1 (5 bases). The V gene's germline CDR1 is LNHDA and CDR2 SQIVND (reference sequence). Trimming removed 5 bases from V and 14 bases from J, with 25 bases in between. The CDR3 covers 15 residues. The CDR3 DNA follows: TGTGCCAGTAGTCCACGCCGTTACACGACAGAAGGGGTATATTTT. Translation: CASSPRRYTTEGVYF.

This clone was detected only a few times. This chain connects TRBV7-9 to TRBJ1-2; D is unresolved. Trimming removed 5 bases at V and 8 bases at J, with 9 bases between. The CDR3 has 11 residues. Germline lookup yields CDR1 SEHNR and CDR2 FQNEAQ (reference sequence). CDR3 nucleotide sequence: TGTGCCAGCAGCCCCGACGGCGGCTACACCTTC. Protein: CASSPDGGYTF. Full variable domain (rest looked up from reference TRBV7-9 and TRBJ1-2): DTGVSQNPRHKITKRGQNVTFRCDPISEHNRLYWYRQTLGQGPEFLTYFQNEAQLEKSRLLSDRFSAERPKGSFSTLEIQRTEQGDSAMYLCASSPDGGYTFGSGTRLTVV.

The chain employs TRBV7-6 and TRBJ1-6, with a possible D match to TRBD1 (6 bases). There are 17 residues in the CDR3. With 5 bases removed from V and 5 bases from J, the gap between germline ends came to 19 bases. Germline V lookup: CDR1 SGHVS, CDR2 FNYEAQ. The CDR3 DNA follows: TGTGCCAGCAGCGCGGGCAGGGGACTAACCAATAATTCACCCCTCCACTTT. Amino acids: CASSAGRGLTNNSPLHF. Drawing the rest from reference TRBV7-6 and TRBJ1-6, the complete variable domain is GAGVSQSPRYKVTKRGQDVALRCDPISGHVSLYWYRQALGQGPEFLTYFNYEAQQDKSGLPNDRFSAERPEGSISTLTIQRTEQRDSAMYRCASSAGRGLTNNSPLHFGNGTRLTVT.

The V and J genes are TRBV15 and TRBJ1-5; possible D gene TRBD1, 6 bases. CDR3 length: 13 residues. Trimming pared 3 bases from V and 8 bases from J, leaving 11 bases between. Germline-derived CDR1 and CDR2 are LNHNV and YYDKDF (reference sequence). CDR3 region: CATSSRQVEPQHF. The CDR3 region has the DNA TGTGCCACCAGCAGCCGACAGGTAGAGCCCCAGCATTTT.

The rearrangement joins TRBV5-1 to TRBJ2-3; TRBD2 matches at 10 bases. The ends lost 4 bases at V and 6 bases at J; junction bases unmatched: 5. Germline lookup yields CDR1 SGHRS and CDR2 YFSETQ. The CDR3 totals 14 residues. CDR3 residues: CASSPASGSDTQYF. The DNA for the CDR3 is TGCGCCAGCAGCCCCGCTAGCGGGAGCGATACGCAGTATTTT. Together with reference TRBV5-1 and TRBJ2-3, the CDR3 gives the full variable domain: KAGVTQTPRYLIKTRGQQVTLSCSPISGHRSVSWYQQTPGQGLQFLFEYFSETQRNKGNFPGRFSGRQFSNSRSEMNVSTLELGDSALYLCASSPASGSDTQYFGPGTRLTVL.

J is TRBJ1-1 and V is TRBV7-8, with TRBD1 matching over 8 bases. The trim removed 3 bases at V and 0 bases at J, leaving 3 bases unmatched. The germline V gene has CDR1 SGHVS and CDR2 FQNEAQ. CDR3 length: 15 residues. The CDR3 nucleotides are TGTGCCAGCAGCTTGACAGGGGCCCTGAACACTGAAGCTTTCTTT. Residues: CASSLTGALNTEAFF. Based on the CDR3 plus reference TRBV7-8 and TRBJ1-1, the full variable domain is GAGVSQSPRYKVAKRGQDVALRCDPISGHVSLFWYQQALGQGPEFLTYFQNEAQLDKSGLPSDRFFAERPEGSVSTLKIQRTQQEDSAVYLCASSLTGALNTEAFFGQGTRLTVV.

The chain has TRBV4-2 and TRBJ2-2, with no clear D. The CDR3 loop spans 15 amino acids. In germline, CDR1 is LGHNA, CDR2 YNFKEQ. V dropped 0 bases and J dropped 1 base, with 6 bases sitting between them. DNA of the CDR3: TGTGCCAGCAGCCAAGATCGGAGGAACACCGGGGAGCTGTTTTTT. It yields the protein CASSQDRRNTGELFF.

CDR3 amino acids: CASSHPSGTGGVTGELFF. As DNA, the CDR3 is TGCGCCAGCAGCCACCCCTCGGGGACAGGGGGAGTCACCGGGGAGCTGTTTTTT. The chain joins TRBV4-3 to TRBJ2-2; 11 bases line up with TRBD1. After removal of 3 bases from V and 4 bases from J, the junction contained 10 bases not matched to a gene. CDR1 is LGHNA, CDR2 YSLEER, per germline. The CDR3 sequence is 18 residues long.

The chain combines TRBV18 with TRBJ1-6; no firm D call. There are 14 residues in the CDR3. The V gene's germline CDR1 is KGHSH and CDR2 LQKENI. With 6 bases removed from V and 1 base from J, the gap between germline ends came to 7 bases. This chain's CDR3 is CASSQRSYNSPLHF. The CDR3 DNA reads TGTGCCAGCTCCCAGAGGTCCTATAATTCACCCCTCCACTTT.

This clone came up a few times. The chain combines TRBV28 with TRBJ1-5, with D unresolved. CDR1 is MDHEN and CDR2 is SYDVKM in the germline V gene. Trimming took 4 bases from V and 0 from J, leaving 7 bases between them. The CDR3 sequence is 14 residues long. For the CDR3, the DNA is TGTGCCAGCAGTTCGTCCGATAGCAATCAGCCCCAGCATTTT. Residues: CASSSSDSNQPQHF.

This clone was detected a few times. The CDR3 region is CSVGRGPYEQYF. CDR3 in DNA: TGCAGCGTTGGCAGGGGTCCCTACGAGCAGTACTTC. V usage is TRBV29-1 and J usage is TRBJ2-7; possibly TRBD1 for D (6 bases). With 4 bases removed from V and 2 bases from J, the gap between germline ends came to 9 bases. In germline, CDR1 is SQVTM, CDR2 ANQGSEA. The CDR3 runs 12 residues.

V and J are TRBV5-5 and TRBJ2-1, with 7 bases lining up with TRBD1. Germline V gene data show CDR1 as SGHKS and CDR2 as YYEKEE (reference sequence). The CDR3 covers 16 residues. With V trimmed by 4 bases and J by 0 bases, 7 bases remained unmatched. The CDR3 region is CASSARQGSSYNEQFF. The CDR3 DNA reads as TGTGCCAGCAGCGCAAGACAGGGCAGCTCCTACAATGAGCAGTTCTTC.

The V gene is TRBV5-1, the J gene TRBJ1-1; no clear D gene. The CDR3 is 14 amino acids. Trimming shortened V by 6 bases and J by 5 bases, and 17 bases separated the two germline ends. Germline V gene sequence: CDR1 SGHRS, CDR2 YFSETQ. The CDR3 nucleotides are TGCGCCAGCAAAGATTCTGCCCTGGGGACTGAAGCTTTCTTT. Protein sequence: CASKDSALGTEAFF.

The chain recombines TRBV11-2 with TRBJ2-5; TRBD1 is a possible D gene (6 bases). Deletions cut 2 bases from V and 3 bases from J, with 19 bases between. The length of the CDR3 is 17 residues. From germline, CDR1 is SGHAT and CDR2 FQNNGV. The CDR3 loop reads CASSLFPQGLLEETQYF. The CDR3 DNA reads TGTGCCAGCAGCTTATTTCCGCAGGGGCTTTTGGAAGAGACCCAGTACTTC.

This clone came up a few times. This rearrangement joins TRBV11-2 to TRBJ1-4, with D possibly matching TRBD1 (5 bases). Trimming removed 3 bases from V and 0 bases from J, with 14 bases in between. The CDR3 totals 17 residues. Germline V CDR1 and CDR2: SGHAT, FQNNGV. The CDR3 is CASSLAGIQTTNEKLFF. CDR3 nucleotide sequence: TGTGCCAGCAGCTTGGCAGGGATACAAACAACTAATGAAAAACTGTTTTTT.

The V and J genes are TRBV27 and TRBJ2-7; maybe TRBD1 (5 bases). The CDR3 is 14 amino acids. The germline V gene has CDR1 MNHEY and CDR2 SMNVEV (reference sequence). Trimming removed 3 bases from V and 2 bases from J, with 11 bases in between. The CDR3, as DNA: TGTGCCAGCAGTTTTGGCCAGGGCCCCTACGAGCAGTACTTC. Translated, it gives CASSFGQGPYEQYF.

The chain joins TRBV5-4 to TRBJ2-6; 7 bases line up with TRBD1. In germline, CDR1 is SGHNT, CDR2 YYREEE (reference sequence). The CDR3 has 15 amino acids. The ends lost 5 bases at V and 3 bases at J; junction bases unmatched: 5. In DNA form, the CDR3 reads TGTGCCAGCAGGCATGACAGGGTTGGGGCCAACGTCCTGACTTTC. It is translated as CASRHDRVGANVLTF.